The 27 T cell receptor beta chains in this list originate from one sample, sequenced in a study of blood T cells in healthy people across ages. A second PCR of about 6 to 12 cycles used a sample-barcoded 5' primer and a J-beta primer mix. TCRdb re-analysed the 5' RACE reads in MiXCR, keeping a single row per CDR3 protein. Of about 1.6 million distinct CDR3 sequences in the sample, roughly 30% were seen once. The sample comprised blood. These receptors were taken from a woman in her 30s in good health.

The chain combines TRBV20-1 with TRBJ1-5, with 7 nucleotides matching TRBD1. The CDR3 is 14 residues long. Looked up from germline, CDR1 is DFQATT and CDR2 is SNEGSKA (reference sequence). With 5 bases clipped from V and 2 bases from J, the junction kept 6 bases outside the gene matches. The chain's CDR3 is CSAVQGMGNQPQHF. CDR3 bases: TGCAGTGCTGTACAGGGGATGGGCAATCAGCCCCAGCATTTT.

The chain has TRBV9 and TRBJ2-1, with no clear D. In germline, CDR1 is SGDLS, CDR2 YYNGEE. This CDR3 region has 15 residues. V dropped 4 bases and J dropped 4 bases, with 15 bases sitting between them. CDR3 nucleotides: TGTGCCAGCAGCCCTCTCACCGGACGGTACAATGAGCAGTTCTTC. Its protein is CASSPLTGRYNEQFF. Drawing the rest from reference TRBV9 and TRBJ2-1, the complete variable domain is DSGVTQTPKHLITATGQRVTLRCSPRSGDLSVYWYQQSLDQGLQFLIQYYNGEERAKGNILERFSAQQFPDLHSELNLSSLELGDSALYFCASSPLTGRYNEQFFGPGTRLTVL.

The chain combines TRBV9 with TRBJ2-1, with a weak D call TRBD1 (6 bases). With 3 bases removed from V and 6 bases from J, the gap between germline ends came to 22 bases. In germline, CDR1 is SGDLS, CDR2 YYNGEE. The CDR3 has 17 amino acids. The CDR3 DNA reads TGTGCCAGCAGCGCAAATGTAGGGGGTCGTAAGGCCAATGAGCAGTTCTTC. It is translated as CASSANVGGRKANEQFF.

This clonotype was seen ten or more times. The chain is built from TRBV28 and TRBJ2-7, with 7 bases fitting TRBD2. The length of the CDR3 is 14 residues. Losses at the gene ends were 3 bases for V and 0 bases for J; bases not matched to a gene: 2. The germline CDR1 and CDR2 sequences are MDHEN and SYDVKM. CDR3 in amino acids: CASSFGGNSYEQYF. CDR3 DNA sequence: TGTGCCAGCAGTTTCGGGGGGAACTCCTACGAGCAGTACTTC.

This clonotype appeared once. The chain employs TRBV7-6 and TRBJ1-1; 8 positions match TRBD1. In germline, CDR1 is SGHVS, CDR2 FNYEAQ. CDR3 size: 15 residues. Losses at the gene ends were 5 bases for V and 4 bases for J; bases not matched to a gene: 9. In nucleotides, the CDR3 is TGTGCCAGCAGCCCCCCGGACAGGGCGGGCACTGAAGCTTTCTTT. It translates to CASSPPDRAGTEAFF.

The genes are TRBV20-1 and TRBJ1-3, with TRBD1 identical over 7 bases. Germline trimming cut 5 bases from V and 4 bases from J; bases unmatched to any gene: 14. CDR3 size: 16 residues. Germline V gives CDR1 DFQATT, CDR2 SNEGSKA (reference sequence). The CDR3 reads CSAETGTAKVGNTIYF. CDR3 coding DNA: TGCAGTGCTGAAACCGGGACAGCGAAAGTGGGAAACACCATATATTTT.

The CDR3 sequence: CASRPGQIMNTEAFF. In DNA, the CDR3 is TGTGCCAGCAGGCCCGGACAGATCATGAACACTGAAGCTTTCTTT. The chain combines TRBV3-1 with TRBJ1-1; TRBD1 might be the D (6 bases). V lost 6 bases to trimming and J lost 0 bases, with 14 bases between them. The germline V gene has CDR1 LGHDT and CDR2 YNNKEL (reference sequence). This CDR3 is 15 amino acids long.

The rearrangement links TRBV6-1 to TRBJ2-3; D unclear. The V end was cut by 4 bases, the J end by 6 bases, with 11 bases between. The CDR3 is made up of 13 amino acids. CDR1 MNHNS and CDR2 SASEGT come from the germline V gene. The CDR3 loop reads CASSGDGLDTQYF. The CDR3 DNA sequence: TGTGCCAGCAGTGGCGACGGTTTGGATACGCAGTATTTT.

The chain joins TRBV2 to TRBJ2-2, with 9 bases matching TRBD2. V gave up 9 bases and J gave up 7 bases; unmatched junction bases: 6. The CDR3 totals 13 residues. Looked up from germline, CDR1 is SNHLY and CDR2 is FYNNEI. CDR3: CASGGLAGGELFF. The CDR3 DNA reads TGTGCCAGTGGGGGACTAGCTGGCGGGGAGCTGTTTTTT.

The V and J genes are TRBV4-1 and TRBJ2-2; 11 bases are a match to TRBD1. V lost 1 base, J lost 1 base, and 5 bases stayed unmatched. Germline V gene lookup returns CDR1 MGHRA and CDR2 YSYEKL. The CDR3 has 18 amino acids. CDR3 coding DNA: TGCGCCAGCAGCCAAGCAATGGGGACAGGGGGGAACACCGGGGAGCTGTTTTTT. It encodes CASSQAMGTGGNTGELFF.

This clonotype was observed a single time. A read error may account for a junction end that differs from germline. The rearrangement links TRBV28 to TRBJ2-5; 8 bases agree with TRBD1. The CDR3 totals 15 residues. Looked up from germline, CDR1 is MDHEN and CDR2 is SYDVKM. DNA for the CDR3: TGTGCCAGCAAAACTAGGGACAGGAGACAAGGGACCCAGTACTTC. This codes for CASKTRDRRQGTQYF.

The genes are TRBV3-1 and TRBJ2-4; D may be TRBD1 or TRBD2 (5 bases each). From germline, CDR1 is LGHDT and CDR2 YNNKEL (reference sequence). Trimming removed 0 bases at V and 6 bases at J, with 9 bases between. This CDR3 is 14 amino acids long. For the CDR3, the DNA is TGTGCCAGCAGCCAAGAAGCGGACATAAACATTCAGTACTTC. Its translation: CASSQEADINIQYF.

The rearrangement uses TRBV12-3 or TRBV12-4 and TRBJ1-3; D unresolved. V was clipped by 6 bases and J by 0 bases, with 9 bases between them. This CDR3 spans 14 amino acids. The CDR3 spells CASRRHSSGNTIYF. The CDR3 DNA sequence: TGTGCCAGCAGGAGACATAGCTCTGGAAACACCATATATTTT.

This clonotype was seen more than once but under ten times. V gene TRBV29-1 combines with J gene TRBJ2-5; D may be TRBD1 or TRBD2 (11 bases each). V lost 3 bases to trimming and J lost 7 bases, with 21 bases between them. The CDR3 has 15 residues. Germline V gene lookup returns CDR1 SQVTM and CDR2 ANQGSEA. The CDR3 here is CSVDLAGGQGGTQYF. DNA for the CDR3: TGCAGCGTTGATCTAGCGGGGGGACAGGGGGGGACCCAGTACTTC.

A few counts support this clonotype. The gene calls are TRBV3-1 and TRBJ2-7; 9 nucleotides line up with TRBD2. J gave up 2 bases and V 0 bases, and 14 bases lay outside the gene matches. CDR3 length equals 19 residues. Germline-derived CDR1 and CDR2 are LGHDT and YNNKEL (reference sequence). The CDR3: CASSQEGVGGRARAYEQYF. CDR3 DNA sequence: TGTGCCAGCAGCCAAGAGGGCGTCGGCGGGAGGGCACGGGCCTACGAGCAGTACTTC.

There are a few counts of this clonotype. The chain recombines TRBV10-2 with TRBJ1-5, with TRBD1 as a possible D gene (5 bases). Germline lookup yields CDR1 WSHSY and CDR2 SAAADI. This CDR3 region has 14 residues. Trimming removed 6 bases at V and 3 bases at J, with 12 bases between. The CDR3 reads CASSPTGLNQPQHF. CDR3 nucleotides: TGCGCCAGCAGCCCTACAGGTCTCAATCAGCCCCAGCATTTT.

This clonotype was recorded a few times. The chain recombines TRBV11-2 with TRBJ2-3; D is unclear. The CDR3 length is 19 residues. Trimming left V 5 bases short and J 2 bases short, with 26 bases between. Germline V CDR1 and CDR2: SGHAT, FQNNGV. The CDR3, as DNA: TGTGCCAGCAGCCCTCCGAGTTTCAAAAGACCCAAACACACAGATACGCAGTATTTT. The encoded protein is CASSPPSFKRPKHTDTQYF. The full variable domain, completed using reference TRBV11-2 and TRBJ2-3, is EAGVAQSPRYKIIEKRQSVAFWCNPISGHATLYWYQQILGQGPKLLIQFQNNGVVDDSQLPKDRFSAERLKGVDSTLKIQPAKLEDSAVYLCASSPPSFKRPKHTDTQYFGPGTRLTVL.

V gene TRBV30 combines with J gene TRBJ2-1; D ambiguous. V lost 2 bases to trimming and J lost 8 bases, with 10 bases between them. From germline, CDR1 is GTSNPN and CDR2 SVGIG (reference sequence). The CDR3 is 12 amino acids. The CDR3 bases are TGTGCCTGGAGTAACAGTATAGATGAGCAGTTCTTC. Its translation: CAWSNSIDEQFF.

Comment on this clonotype: At one end, the junction sequence differs from germline, possibly due to a read error. V usage is TRBV10-3 and J usage is TRBJ2-2; the D is unclear. Germline-derived CDR1 and CDR2 are ENHRY and SYGVKD. The CDR3 spans 12 residues. CDR3 region: CAIRSNTGELFF. CDR3 coding DNA: TGCGCCATCAGATCGAACACCGGGGAGCTGTTTTTT.

This clonotype was seen repeatedly, ten times or more. The genes are TRBV20-1 and TRBJ1-2; 7 bases fit TRBD1. Trimming cost V 7 bases and J 1 base; bases outside gene matches: 9. The germline gives CDR1 DFQATT, CDR2 SNEGSKA (reference sequence). This CDR3 has 14 residues. CDR3 in amino acids: CSVQTGTVNYGYTF. The CDR3, as DNA: TGCAGTGTTCAGACAGGGACGGTTAACTATGGCTACACCTTC.

CDR3 amino acids: CASSQPYRGRNSPLHF. CDR3 DNA sequence: TGTGCCAGCAGCCAGCCGTACAGGGGCCGTAATTCACCCCTCCACTTT. This chain joins TRBV4-2 and TRBJ1-6, with 7 bases matching TRBD1. V trimming: 3 bases; J trimming: 6 bases; junction bases outside the gene matches: 8. Germline-derived CDR1 and CDR2 are LGHNA and YNFKEQ. This CDR3 has 16 residues.

In its sample, this clonotype was seen a few times. As DNA, the CDR3 is TGCGCCAGCAGCTTCGGACTGGCGGGGAGGGCAGATACGCAGTATTTT. This codes for CASSFGLAGRADTQYF. The gene calls are TRBV5-1 and TRBJ2-3; the match to TRBD2 covers 7 bases. V shed 2 bases, J shed 4 bases, and the junction held 10 bases outside the gene matches. Germline CDR1 SGHRS, CDR2 YFSETQ. The CDR3 spans 16 residues.

V gene TRBV28 combines with J gene TRBJ1-1; D remains ambiguous. The CDR3 consists of 13 residues. Germline CDR1 and CDR2: MDHEN and SYDVKM. Between the trimmed V and J ends, which lost 5 bases and 8 bases, there was a span of 15 bases. The DNA of the CDR3 is TGTGCCAGCAGTCTCCTTCAGGATCCGGAAGCTTTCTTT. This encodes CASSLLQDPEAFF.

The rearrangement uses TRBV5-1 and TRBJ1-2; tentative D call: TRBD1 (5 bases). Trimming took 2 bases from V and 3 from J, leaving 11 bases between them. This CDR3 comprises 14 residues. CDR1 and CDR2 from the germline V gene are SGHRS and YFSETQ. The CDR3 here is CASSLSGVDYGYTF. The CDR3 DNA is TGCGCCAGCAGCTTATCGGGGGTCGACTATGGCTACACCTTC.

V usage is TRBV2 and J usage is TRBJ2-5, with 16 bases identical to TRBD2. The better agreement between TRBJ2-7 and the DNA end casts doubt on the J call. The CDR3 covers 15 residues. Germline lookup yields CDR1 SNHLY and CDR2 FYNNEI. CDR3 DNA: TGTGCCAACAGACTGGGACTAGCGGGGGGGCTCGAGCAGTACTTC. It encodes CANRLGLAGGLEQYF.

This clonotype was counted ten times or more. The genes are TRBV29-1 and TRBJ2-1; 11 positions match TRBD1. CDR1 SQVTM and CDR2 ANQGSEA come from the germline V gene. This CDR3 contains 16 residues. V trimming: 0 bases; J trimming: 6 bases; junction bases outside the gene matches: 7. DNA of the CDR3: TGCAGCGTTGAAGATTGGACAGGGGGCGCCTTCAATGAGCAGTTCTTC. Encoded protein: CSVEDWTGGAFNEQFF.

This clonotype has just a few counts. This chain joins TRBV29-1 and TRBJ2-1; a weak D match, TRBD2 (5 bases). The germline CDR1 and CDR2 sequences are SQVTM and ANQGSEA. The CDR3 has 15 residues. Trimming took 3 bases from V and 4 from J, leaving 16 bases between them. The CDR3 loop is CSVDSLDFLYNEQFF. DNA for the CDR3: TGCAGCGTTGATTCGCTGGACTTTCTATACAATGAGCAGTTCTTC.